The 17 T cell receptor beta chains below were found in one sample sequenced in a study of blood T cell repertoires in COVID-19 (dated by TCRdb to about 2020). The library came from the immunoSEQ multiplex PCR assay. TCRdb carries this immuneACCESS record with in-frame sequences only. Its versions omit some clonotypes, under half of them owing to an unresolved V gene in the studies checked, with the rest unexplained. In all, the sample holds about 170,000 clones, and 84% of those were seen once. Clones ranked in the top ten supply 2.5% to 3% of the sample. The specimen sequenced was peripheral blood. The source is a woman at least 80 years old with COVID-19, enrolled during active disease.

The chain carries TRBV18 and TRBJ1-2, with a tentative D call TRBD1 (6 bases). This CDR3 spans 14 amino acids. V was cut by 2 bases and J by 5 bases, with 12 bases left in between. Per the germline V gene, CDR1 is KGHSH and CDR2 is LQKENI. The CDR3 DNA reads as TGTGCCAGCTCACCAACGGGACACGGGTATGGCTACACCTTC. Amino acid sequence: CASSPTGHGYGYTF.

The rearrangement links TRBV3-1 (or the pseudogene TRBV3-2) to TRBJ1-1; TRBD1 matches 7 bases. In germline, CDR1 is LGHDT, CDR2 YNNKEL (reference sequence). The CDR3 extends over 15 amino acids. The V and J ends lost 1 base and 9 bases, in that order; junction bases with no gene match: 11. CDR3: CASSQGPGQEGKAFF. The CDR3 nucleotides are TGTGCCAGCAGCCAAGGACCAGGACAGGAGGGGAAAGCTTTCTTT.

This rearrangement joins TRBV9 to TRBJ2-1; 15 positions agree with TRBD2. The CDR3 spans 19 residues. CDR1 is SGDLS and CDR2 is YYNGEE in the germline V gene. V gave up 0 bases and J gave up 9 bases; unmatched junction bases: 13. For the CDR3, the DNA is TGTGCCAGCAGCGTAGCGGGGTCGGGGACTAGCGGGAGGCACGCTGAGCAGTTCTTC. Protein product: CASSVAGSGTSGRHAEQFF. Supplemented by reference TRBV9 and TRBJ2-1, the full variable domain reads DSGVTQTPKHLITATGQRVTLRCSPRSGDLSVYWYQQSLDQGLQFLIQYYNGEERAKGNILERFSAQQFPDLHSELNLSSLELGDSALYFCASSVAGSGTSGRHAEQFFGPGTRLTVL.

With respect to this clone: The identical CDR3 is also encoded by other nucleotide sequences in the sample. V and J are TRBV2 and TRBJ1-1; D is unclear. Germline CDR1 SNHLY, CDR2 FYNNEI. The V end lost 1 base, the J end lost 2 bases, and 5 bases lay between the germline ends. The length of the CDR3 is 13 residues. CDR3: CASSEGANTEAFF. As DNA, the CDR3 is TGTGCCAGCAGTGAAGGGGCAAACACTGAAGCTTTCTTT.

This rearrangement joins TRBV7-2 to TRBJ2-1, with D perhaps TRBD2 (6 bases). Germline CDR1 is SGHTA and CDR2 is FQGNSA. This CDR3 contains 17 residues. V was pared by 5 bases and J by 0 bases, with 17 bases between. CDR3 sequence reads: CASSGRNSGSSYNEQFF. The CDR3 DNA follows: TGTGCCAGCAGCGGTCGGAATAGCGGTAGCTCCTACAATGAGCAGTTCTTC.

V and J are TRBV7-3 and TRBJ1-1, with D hard to call. CDR3 length: 16 amino acids. V was trimmed by 5 bases and J by 0 bases, leaving 16 bases between them. The V gene's germline CDR1 is SGHTA and CDR2 FQGTGA. As DNA, the CDR3 is TGTGCCAGCAGCCGATTCGCTGCAGGATTGAACACTGAAGCTTTCTTT. Translation: CASSRFAAGLNTEAFF.

The chain links TRBV28 to TRBJ1-4; a possible D gene is TRBD1 (6 bases). Trimming pared 6 bases from V and 11 bases from J, leaving 13 bases between. Germline V gene lookup returns CDR1 MDHEN and CDR2 SYDVKM. The CDR3 covers 12 residues. The CDR3: CASSHSRGKLFF. DNA for the CDR3: TGTGCCAGCAGCCACAGTAGGGGGAAACTGTTTTTT.

The V and J genes are TRBV5-4 and TRBJ2-7; TRBD2 agrees at 11 bases. Germline-derived CDR1 and CDR2 are SGHNT and YYREEE (reference sequence). V dropped 2 bases and J dropped 4; count of bases not matched to a gene: 17. The CDR3 runs to 19 residues. In DNA form, the CDR3 reads TGTGCCAGCAGCTTCCCACCCGGACTAGCGGGCCCGGGAGGTTACGAGCAGTACTTC. It yields the protein CASSFPPGLAGPGGYEQYF.

Remarks on this clone: Other DNA sequences of this sample code for an identical CDR3. J is TRBJ2-7 and V is TRBV18; 8 nucleotides align to TRBD1. CDR3 length equals 15 residues. CDR1 KGHSH and CDR2 LQKENI come from the germline V gene. Trimming at V came to 3 bases and at J to 0 bases, leaving 4 bases not matched to a gene. The CDR3: CASSPRTGSSYEQYF. The CDR3 DNA sequence: TGTGCCAGCTCACCGAGGACAGGGAGCTCCTACGAGCAGTACTTC.

This rearrangement joins TRBV4-2 to TRBJ2-2; a possible D gene is TRBD2 (7 bases). V was trimmed by 3 bases and J by 1 base, leaving 18 bases between them. CDR3 length: 18 amino acids. Germline CDR1 reads LGHNA; CDR2 reads YNFKEQ. The CDR3 region is CASSHPQGGGRNTGELFF. The CDR3 nucleotides are TGTGCCAGCAGCCACCCACAGGGCGGGGGCCGGAACACCGGGGAGCTGTTTTTT.

This chain uses TRBV4-2 with TRBJ1-5; unclear D gene. The CDR3 loop spans 14 amino acids. V was pared by 5 bases and J by 1 base, with 9 bases between. CDR1 and CDR2 (germline): LGHNA, YNFKEQ. DNA of the CDR3: TGTGCCAGCAGCTCTACCGCGAGCAATCAGCCCCAGCATTTT. Translation gives CASSSTASNQPQHF.

The chain is built from TRBV5-1 and TRBJ2-3; D uncertain. Between the trimmed V and J ends, which lost 3 bases and 6 bases, there was a span of 5 bases. The CDR3 has 11 residues. Germline V gene sequence: CDR1 SGHRS, CDR2 YFSETQ. CDR3 amino acids: CASSSLDTQYF. The DNA of the CDR3 is TGCGCCAGCAGCTCCTTGGATACGCAGTATTTT. The variable domain in full, completed from reference TRBV5-1 and TRBJ2-3, reads KAGVTQTPRYLIKTRGQQVTLSCSPISGHRSVSWYQQTPGQGLQFLFEYFSETQRNKGNFPGRFSGRQFSNSRSEMNVSTLELGDSALYLCASSSLDTQYFGPGTRLTVL.

The chain joins TRBV29-1 to TRBJ1-1; possibly TRBD1 for D (5 bases). CDR3 length: 14 amino acids. Trimming took 5 bases from V and 2 from J, leaving 15 bases between them. Germline V CDR1 and CDR2: SQVTM, ANQGSEA. The CDR3 DNA reads as TGCAGCGTTTCGGGGTGGGGGGGAAACACTGAAGCTTTCTTT. Amino acid sequence: CSVSGWGGNTEAFF.

CDR3 sequence reads: CASSAQVVVVNTGELFF. The CDR3 DNA sequence: TGTGCCAGCAGTGCACAGGTCGTGGTCGTGAACACCGGGGAGCTGTTTTTT. The V call is TRBV27, the J call TRBJ2-2, with TRBD1 as a possible D gene (5 bases). Germline lookup yields CDR1 MNHEY and CDR2 SMNVEV (reference sequence). CDR3 length: 17 amino acids. Trimming took 5 bases from V and 1 from J, leaving 17 bases between them.

This chain uses TRBV11-2 with TRBJ2-1; 8 bases are a match to TRBD2. The junction had 3 bases not matched to a gene; V was cut back by 5 bases and J by 0 bases. Germline V CDR1 and CDR2: SGHAT, FQNNGV. The length of the CDR3 is 15 residues. CDR3 nucleotide sequence: TGTGCCAGCAGCGGCGGGACTAGCTCCTACAATGAGCAGTTCTTC. Its protein is CASSGGTSSYNEQFF. The entire variable domain, with the rest obtained from reference TRBV11-2 and TRBJ2-1, is as follows: EAGVAQSPRYKIIEKRQSVAFWCNPISGHATLYWYQQILGQGPKLLIQFQNNGVVDDSQLPKDRFSAERLKGVDSTLKIQPAKLEDSAVYLCASSGGTSSYNEQFFGPGTRLTVL.

This chain links TRBV18 with TRBJ2-7; 7 bases are a match to TRBD2. Unmatched junction bases numbered 6, after V lost 2 bases and J lost 2 bases. Germline assignment: CDR1 KGHSH and CDR2 LQKENI. This CDR3 region has 15 residues. The CDR3 region is CASSPVTSRAYEQYF. CDR3 coding DNA: TGTGCCAGCTCACCAGTGACTAGCAGAGCCTACGAGCAGTACTTC.

The chain uses TRBV28 and TRBJ2-7; 8 bases are shared with TRBD1. With V trimmed by 5 bases and J by 2 bases, 8 bases remained unmatched. Germline V CDR1 and CDR2: MDHEN, SYDVKM. The CDR3 contains 15 residues. In DNA, the CDR3 is TGTGCCAGCAGTCCAGGGGACAGGAGCGCCTACGAGCAGTACTTC. It encodes CASSPGDRSAYEQYF.